These 6 T cell receptor beta chains were sequenced from one sample in a study of cytomegalovirus exposure and HLA in healthy donors. Use of 60 Vbeta and 13 Jbeta primers characterized the PCR. Measured with immunoSEQ multiplex PCR; TCRdb has only the in-frame clones, and not every one. The table includes some 93,000 clones, approximately 64% detected once. Sequenced: PBMCs. The source is a boy between 10 and 17 years old in good health and CMV-seropositive.

This chain connects TRBV6-5 to TRBJ2-1, with TRBD2 matching 11 bases. The CDR3 consists of 14 residues. Germline loops: CDR1 MNHEY, CDR2 SVGAGI. Trimming took 5 bases from V and 9 from J; bases not matched to a gene: 6. The CDR3 loop reads CASSGSGRAGEQFF. The DNA of the CDR3 is TGTGCCAGCAGTGGTAGCGGGAGGGCCGGTGAGCAGTTCTTC.

This clone has only a few counts. One end of the junction varies from germline; a read error may be responsible. V is TRBV7-7 and J is TRBJ2-2; 8 bases are a match to TRBD1. This CDR3 comprises 15 residues. Per the germline V gene, CDR1 is SSHAT and CDR2 is FNYEAQ (reference sequence). The CDR3: CASSLDRANTGELFF. CDR3 bases: TGTGCTAGCAGCTTGGACAGGGCCAACACCGGGGAGCTGTTTTTT.

Here the CDR3 reads CASSLQYDRGTQYF. The DNA of the CDR3 is TGTGCCAGCAGCTTACAGTATGATCGAGGGACCCAGTACTTC. V and J are TRBV7-7 and TRBJ2-5; D not certain. Trimming left V 2 bases short and J 7 bases short, with 14 bases between. Germline values: CDR1 SSHAT, CDR2 FNYEAQ (reference sequence). CDR3 size: 14 residues.

The chain links TRBV5-1 to TRBJ1-1, with 10 bases fitting TRBD1. Germline lookup yields CDR1 SGHRS and CDR2 YFSETQ. This CDR3 is 15 amino acids long. V shed 0 bases and J 4 bases; nucleotides not matched to a gene: 3. CDR3 amino acids: CASSLDRTGGTEAFF. The CDR3, as DNA: TGCGCCAGCAGCTTGGATCGGACAGGGGGCACTGAAGCTTTCTTT.

This chain uses TRBV6-6 with TRBJ1-2, with D uncertain. This CDR3 has 12 residues. Germline CDR1 is MNHNY and CDR2 is SVGAGI (reference sequence). Trimming shortened V by 4 bases and J by 2 bases, and 5 bases separated the two germline ends. CDR3: CASSLRNYGYTF. The DNA for the CDR3 is TGTGCCAGCAGTTTGAGGAACTATGGCTACACCTTC.

The V and J genes are TRBV10-1 and TRBJ2-7, with TRBD1 matching 7 bases. V was pared by 4 bases and J by 6 bases, with 12 bases of the junction left unmatched. Germline CDR1 is WNHNN and CDR2 is SYGVQD (reference sequence). This CDR3 has 15 amino acids. CDR3 nucleotides: TGCGCCAGCAGTGGGTCCGGGACAGCAATTCTCGAGCAGTACTTC. Translated, it gives CASSGSGTAILEQYF.